The present entry profiles one T cell receptor beta chain with its context. Antigen unknown. V lost 5 bases and J lost 6, with 14 bases in between. The germline V gene encodes CDR1 SGHVS and CDR2 FQNEAQ. The CDR3 has 14 residues. The data stem from a study of radiotherapy plus CTLA-4 blockade in lung cancer. Overall study findings and caveats: Early shifts in blood T cell clones, with interferon-beta, reportedly predicted response best. TCR clones originating in tumors grew in number in blood after radiotherapy plus ipilimumab.

The repertoire was sequenced with immunoSEQ multiplex PCR; TCRdb's copy has only in-frame clones and lacks some. The table shows some 100,000 clones, with roughly four fifths occurring only once. This sequence joins TRBV7-8 and TRBJ1-5; a weak D match, TRBD1 (5 bases). The source material was peripheral blood, sampled from a patient treated with radiotherapy plus ipilimumab. This receptor was obtained from a human donor with non-small cell lung cancer that progressed on radiotherapy plus ipilimumab. The CDR3 sequence: CASSPVGVGQPQHF. Here the CDR3 DNA reads TGTGCCAGCAGCCCGGTGGGGGTGGGTCAGCCCCAGCATTTT.